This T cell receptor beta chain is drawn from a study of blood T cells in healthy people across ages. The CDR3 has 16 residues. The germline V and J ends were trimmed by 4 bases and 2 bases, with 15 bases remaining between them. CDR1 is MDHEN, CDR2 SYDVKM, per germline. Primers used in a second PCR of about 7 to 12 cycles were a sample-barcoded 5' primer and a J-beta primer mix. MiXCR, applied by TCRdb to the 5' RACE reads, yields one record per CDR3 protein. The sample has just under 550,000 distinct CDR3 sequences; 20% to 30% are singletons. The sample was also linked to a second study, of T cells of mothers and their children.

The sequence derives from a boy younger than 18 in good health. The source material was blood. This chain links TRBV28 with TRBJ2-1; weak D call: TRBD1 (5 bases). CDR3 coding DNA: TGTGCCAGCAGTTCCCCGACGGCAGGGACCTACAATGAGCAGTTCTTC. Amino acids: CASSSPTAGTYNEQFF.